The sequence of this T cell receptor beta chain was determined in a study of cytomegalovirus exposure and HLA in healthy donors. PCR used 60 Vbeta primers and 13 Jbeta primers. This table comes from immunoSEQ multiplex PCR, and its TCRdb copy is limited to in-frame clones, with some not included. This sample yields approximately 160,000 clones, of which roughly three quarters are seen a single time; about 7.4% belongs to the top ten. Specimen: PBMCs. The TCR was taken from a male donor in good health and CMV-seropositive.

CDR3 bases: TGTGCCAGCAGTACGGACAGGGAGGGAAACACCATATATTTT. This sequence encodes CASSTDREGNTIYF. This chain joins TRBV6-1 and TRBJ1-3; 8 nucleotides match TRBD1. CDR1 is MNHNS, CDR2 SASEGT, per germline. The junction had 4 bases not matched to a gene; V was cut back by 5 bases and J by 4 bases. This CDR3 has 14 amino acids.